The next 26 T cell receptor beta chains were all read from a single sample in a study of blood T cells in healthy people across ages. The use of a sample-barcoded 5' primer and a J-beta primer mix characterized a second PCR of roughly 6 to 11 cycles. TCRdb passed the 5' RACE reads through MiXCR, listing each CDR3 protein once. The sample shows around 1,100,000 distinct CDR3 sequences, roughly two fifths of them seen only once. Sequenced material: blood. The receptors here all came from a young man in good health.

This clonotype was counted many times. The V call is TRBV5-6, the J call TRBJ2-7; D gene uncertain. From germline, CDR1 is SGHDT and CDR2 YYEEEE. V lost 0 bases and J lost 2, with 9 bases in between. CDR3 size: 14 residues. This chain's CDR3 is CASSLEGWTYEQYF. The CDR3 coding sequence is TGTGCCAGCAGCTTGGAGGGCTGGACCTACGAGCAGTACTTC.

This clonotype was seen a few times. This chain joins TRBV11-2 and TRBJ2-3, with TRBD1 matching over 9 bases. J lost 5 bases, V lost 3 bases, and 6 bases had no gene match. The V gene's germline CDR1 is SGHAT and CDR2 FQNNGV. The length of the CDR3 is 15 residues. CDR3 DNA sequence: TGTGCCAGCAGCTTCCGGGACAGGGATGGAGATACGCAGTATTTT. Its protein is CASSFRDRDGDTQYF.

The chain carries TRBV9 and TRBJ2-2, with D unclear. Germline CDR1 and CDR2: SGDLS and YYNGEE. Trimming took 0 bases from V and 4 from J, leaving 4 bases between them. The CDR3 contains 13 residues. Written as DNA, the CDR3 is TGTGCCAGCAGCGTAGAAAGCACCGGGGAGCTGTTTTTT. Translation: CASSVESTGELFF.

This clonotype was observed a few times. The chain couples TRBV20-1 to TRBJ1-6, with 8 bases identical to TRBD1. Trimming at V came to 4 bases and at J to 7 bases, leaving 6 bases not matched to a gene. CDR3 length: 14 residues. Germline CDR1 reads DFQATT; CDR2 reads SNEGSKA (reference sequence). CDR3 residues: CSAIGGTGNSPLHF. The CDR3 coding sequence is TGCAGTGCTATTGGAGGGACAGGCAATTCACCCCTCCACTTT.

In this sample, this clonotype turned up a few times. CDR3 region: CASSQAEVNQPQHF. The CDR3 DNA reads as TGCGCCAGCAGCCAAGCAGAGGTCAATCAGCCCCAGCATTTT. V and J are TRBV4-3 and TRBJ1-5; D unclear. The germline V gene has CDR1 LGHNA and CDR2 YSLEER. Trimming pared 1 base from V and 3 bases from J, leaving 7 bases between. This CDR3 is 14 amino acids long.

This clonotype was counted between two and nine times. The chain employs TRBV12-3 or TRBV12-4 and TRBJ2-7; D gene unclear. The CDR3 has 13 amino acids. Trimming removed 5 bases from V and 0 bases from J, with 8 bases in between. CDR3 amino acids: CASSADHSYEQYF. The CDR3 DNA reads TGTGCCAGCAGTGCGGACCACTCCTACGAGCAGTACTTC.

For the CDR3, the DNA is TGTGCCAGCAGCCCCGTTGGACAGGGATGGAAGGACTATGGCTACACCTTC. Translated, it gives CASSPVGQGWKDYGYTF. This chain joins TRBV14 and TRBJ1-2, with TRBD1 matching 8 bases. The CDR3 has 17 amino acids. Germline loops: CDR1 SGHDN, CDR2 FVKESK. J lost 3 bases, V lost 4 bases, and 13 bases had no gene match.

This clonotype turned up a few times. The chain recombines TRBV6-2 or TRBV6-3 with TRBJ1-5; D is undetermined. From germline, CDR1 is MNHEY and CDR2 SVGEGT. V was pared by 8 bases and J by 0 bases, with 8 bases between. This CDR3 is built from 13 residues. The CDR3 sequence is CASGQDSNQPQHF. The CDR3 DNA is TGTGCCAGCGGTCAGGATAGCAATCAGCCCCAGCATTTT.

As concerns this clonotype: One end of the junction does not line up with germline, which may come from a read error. This CDR3 reads CTISESGGFDEQFF. In nucleotides, the CDR3 is TGTACCATCAGTGAGTCTGGCGGGTTCGATGAGCAGTTCTTC. The chain joins TRBV10-3 to TRBJ2-1, with D possibly being TRBD2 (5 bases). Germline V gives CDR1 ENHRY, CDR2 SYGVKD. This CDR3 has 14 amino acids.

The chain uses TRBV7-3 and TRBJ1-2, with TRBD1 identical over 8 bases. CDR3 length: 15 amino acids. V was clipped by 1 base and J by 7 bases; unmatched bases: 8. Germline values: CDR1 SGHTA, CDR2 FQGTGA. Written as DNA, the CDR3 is TGTGCCAGCAGCTTAATAGACAGGGGTGGCTTTGGCTACACCTTC. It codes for CASSLIDRGGFGYTF. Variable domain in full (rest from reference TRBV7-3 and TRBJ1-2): GAGVSQTPSNKVTEKGKYVELRCDPISGHTALYWYRQSLGQGPEFLIYFQGTGAADDSGLPNDRFFAVRPEGSVSTLKIQRTERGDSAVYLCASSLIDRGGFGYTFGSGTRLTVV.

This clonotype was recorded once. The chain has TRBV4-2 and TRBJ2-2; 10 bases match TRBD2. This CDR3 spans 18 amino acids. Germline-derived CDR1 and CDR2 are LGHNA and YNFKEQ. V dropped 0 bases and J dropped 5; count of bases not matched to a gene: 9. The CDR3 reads CASSQDGASGGGTGELFF. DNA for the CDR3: TGTGCCAGCAGCCAAGATGGGGCTAGCGGGGGTGGAACCGGGGAGCTGTTTTTT.

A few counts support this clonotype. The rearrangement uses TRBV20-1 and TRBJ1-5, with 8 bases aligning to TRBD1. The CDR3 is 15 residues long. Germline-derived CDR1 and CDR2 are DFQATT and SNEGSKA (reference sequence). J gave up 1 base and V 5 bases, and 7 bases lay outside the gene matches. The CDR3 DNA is TGCAGTGCTGACAGGGGTTTCGAAAGCAATCAGCCCCAGCATTTT. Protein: CSADRGFESNQPQHF.

Written as DNA, the CDR3 is TGTGCCAGCAGCTCATGGGGTGACGGTTACGAGCAGTACTTC. Amino acid sequence: CASSSWGDGYEQYF. The chain combines TRBV13 with TRBJ2-5; D unclear. The better agreement between TRBJ2-7 and the DNA end casts doubt on the J call. Germline V CDR1 and CDR2: PRHDT, FYEKMQ (reference sequence). This CDR3 has 14 residues.

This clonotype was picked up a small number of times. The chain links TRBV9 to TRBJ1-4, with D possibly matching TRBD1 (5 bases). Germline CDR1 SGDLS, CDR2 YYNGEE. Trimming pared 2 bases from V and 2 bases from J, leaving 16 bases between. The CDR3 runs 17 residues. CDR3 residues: CASSVIRGRRTNEKLFF. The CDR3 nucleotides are TGTGCCAGCAGCGTTATTCGGGGACGTCGGACTAATGAAAAACTGTTTTTT. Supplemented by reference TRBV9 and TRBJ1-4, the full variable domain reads DSGVTQTPKHLITATGQRVTLRCSPRSGDLSVYWYQQSLDQGLQFLIQYYNGEERAKGNILERFSAQQFPDLHSELNLSSLELGDSALYFCASSVIRGRRTNEKLFFGSGTQLSVL.

The CDR3: CASSFTGQGAHTEAFF. CDR3 bases: TGTGCCAGCAGTTTCACGGGACAGGGGGCCCACACTGAAGCTTTCTTT. This rearrangement joins TRBV12-3 or TRBV12-4 to TRBJ1-1; 12 bases map to TRBD1. The CDR3 contains 16 residues. V was pared by 3 bases and J by 3 bases, with 5 bases of the junction left unmatched.

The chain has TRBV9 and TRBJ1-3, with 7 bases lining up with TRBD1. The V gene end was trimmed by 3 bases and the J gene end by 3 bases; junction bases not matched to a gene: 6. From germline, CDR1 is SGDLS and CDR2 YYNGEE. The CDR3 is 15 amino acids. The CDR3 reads CASSGGQSFGNTIYF. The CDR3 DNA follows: TGTGCCAGCAGCGGGGGACAGTCCTTTGGAAACACCATATATTTT.

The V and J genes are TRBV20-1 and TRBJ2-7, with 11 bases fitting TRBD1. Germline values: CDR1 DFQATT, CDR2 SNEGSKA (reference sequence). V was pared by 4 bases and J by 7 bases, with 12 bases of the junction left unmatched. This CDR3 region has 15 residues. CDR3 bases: TGCAGTGCTATTAATGGACAGGGGGCTGGAAATGAGCAGTACTTC. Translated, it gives CSAINGQGAGNEQYF.

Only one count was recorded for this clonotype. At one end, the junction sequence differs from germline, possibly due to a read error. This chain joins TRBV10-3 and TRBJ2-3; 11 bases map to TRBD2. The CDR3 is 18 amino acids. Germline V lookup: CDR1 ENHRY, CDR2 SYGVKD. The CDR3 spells CAVSKASGGTDITDTQYF. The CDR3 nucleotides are TGTGCCGTCAGTAAAGCTAGCGGGGGGACCGACATCACAGATACGCAGTATTTT.

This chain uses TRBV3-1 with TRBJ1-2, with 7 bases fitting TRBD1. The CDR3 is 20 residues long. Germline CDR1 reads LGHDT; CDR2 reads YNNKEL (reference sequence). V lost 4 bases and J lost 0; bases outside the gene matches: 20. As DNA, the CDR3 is TGTGCCAGCAGCCCGGGGACAGCGAACCCCAAACCATTTTCTAACTATGGCTACACCTTC. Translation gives CASSPGTANPKPFSNYGYTF.

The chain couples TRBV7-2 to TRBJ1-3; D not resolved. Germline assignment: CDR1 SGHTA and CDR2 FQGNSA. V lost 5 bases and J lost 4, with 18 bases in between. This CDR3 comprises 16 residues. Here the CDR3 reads CASSNPPQTNGNTIYF. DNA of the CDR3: TGTGCCAGCAGCAACCCCCCTCAAACGAACGGAAACACCATATATTTT.

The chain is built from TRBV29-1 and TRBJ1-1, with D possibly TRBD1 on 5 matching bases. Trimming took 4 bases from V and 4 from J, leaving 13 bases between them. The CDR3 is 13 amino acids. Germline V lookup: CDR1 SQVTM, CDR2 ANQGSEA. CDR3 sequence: CSVVREDGTEAFF. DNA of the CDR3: TGCAGCGTTGTCAGGGAGGACGGCACTGAAGCTTTCTTT. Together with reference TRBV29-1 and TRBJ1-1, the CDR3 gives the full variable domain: SAVISQKPSRDICQRGTSLTIQCQVDSQVTMMFWYRQQPGQSLTLIATANQGSEATYESGFVIDKFPISRPNLTFSTLTVSNMSPEDSSIYLCSVVREDGTEAFFGQGTRLTVV.

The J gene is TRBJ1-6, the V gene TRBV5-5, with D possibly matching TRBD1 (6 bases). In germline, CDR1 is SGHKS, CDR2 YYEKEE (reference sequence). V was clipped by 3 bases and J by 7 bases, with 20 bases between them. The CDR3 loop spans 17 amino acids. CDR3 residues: CASSSLTVQGSNSPLHF. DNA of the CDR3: TGTGCCAGCAGCTCCTTAACGGTTCAGGGGAGCAATTCACCCCTCCACTTT.

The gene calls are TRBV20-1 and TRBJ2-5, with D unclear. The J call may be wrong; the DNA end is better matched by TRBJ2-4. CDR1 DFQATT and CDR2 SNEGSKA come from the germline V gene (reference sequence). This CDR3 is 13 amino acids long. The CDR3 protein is CSARDLVSNIQYF. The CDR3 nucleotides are TGCAGTGCTAGAGATCTGGTTTCGAACATTCAGTACTTC.

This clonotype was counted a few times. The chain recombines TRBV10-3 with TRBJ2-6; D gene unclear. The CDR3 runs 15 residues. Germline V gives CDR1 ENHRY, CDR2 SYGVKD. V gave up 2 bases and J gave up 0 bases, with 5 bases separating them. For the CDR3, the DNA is TGTGCCATCAGTGAGCGGTCCTCTGGGGCCAACGTCCTGACTTTC. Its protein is CAISERSSGANVLTF.

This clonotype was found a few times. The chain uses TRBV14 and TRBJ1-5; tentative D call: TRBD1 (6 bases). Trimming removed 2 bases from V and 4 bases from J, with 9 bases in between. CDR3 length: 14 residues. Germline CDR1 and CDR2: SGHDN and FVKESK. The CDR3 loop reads CASSQKGTNQPQHF. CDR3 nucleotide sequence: TGTGCCAGCAGCCAAAAAGGGACAAATCAGCCCCAGCATTTT.

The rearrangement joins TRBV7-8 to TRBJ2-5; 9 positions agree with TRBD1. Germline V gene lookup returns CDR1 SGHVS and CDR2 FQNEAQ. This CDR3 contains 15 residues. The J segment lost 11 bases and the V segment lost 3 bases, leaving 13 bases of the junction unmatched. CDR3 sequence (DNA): TGTGCCAGCAGCTTGAGGGACAGGGAATACAATGAGCAGTACTTC. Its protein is CASSLRDREYNEQYF.